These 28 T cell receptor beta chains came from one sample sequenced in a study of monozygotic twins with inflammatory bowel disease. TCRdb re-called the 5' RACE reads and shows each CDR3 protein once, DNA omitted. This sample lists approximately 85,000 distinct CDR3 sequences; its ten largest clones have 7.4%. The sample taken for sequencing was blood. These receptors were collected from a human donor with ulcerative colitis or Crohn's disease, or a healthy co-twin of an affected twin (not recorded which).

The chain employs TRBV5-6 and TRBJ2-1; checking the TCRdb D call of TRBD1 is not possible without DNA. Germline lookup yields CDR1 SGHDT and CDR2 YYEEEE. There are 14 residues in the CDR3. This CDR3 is CASSRRSWGNEQFF.

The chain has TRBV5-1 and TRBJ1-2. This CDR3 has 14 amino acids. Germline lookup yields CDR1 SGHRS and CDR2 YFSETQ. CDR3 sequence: CASSHQSTDYGYTF.

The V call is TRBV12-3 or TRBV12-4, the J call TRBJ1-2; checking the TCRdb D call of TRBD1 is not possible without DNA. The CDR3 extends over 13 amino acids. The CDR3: CASTEQGYYGYTF.

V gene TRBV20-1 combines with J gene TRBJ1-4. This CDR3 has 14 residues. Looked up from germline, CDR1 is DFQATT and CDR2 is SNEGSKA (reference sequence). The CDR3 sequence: CSAQSPRAAEKLFF.

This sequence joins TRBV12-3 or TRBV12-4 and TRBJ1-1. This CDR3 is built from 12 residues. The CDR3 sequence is CASNSLNTEAFF.

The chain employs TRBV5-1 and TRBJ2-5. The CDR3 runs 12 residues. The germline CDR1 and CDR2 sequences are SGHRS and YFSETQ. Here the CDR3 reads CASSADQETQYF.

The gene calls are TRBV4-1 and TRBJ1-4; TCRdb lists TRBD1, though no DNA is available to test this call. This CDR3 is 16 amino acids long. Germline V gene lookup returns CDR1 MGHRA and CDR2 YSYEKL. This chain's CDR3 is CASSPSSSGVREKLFF.

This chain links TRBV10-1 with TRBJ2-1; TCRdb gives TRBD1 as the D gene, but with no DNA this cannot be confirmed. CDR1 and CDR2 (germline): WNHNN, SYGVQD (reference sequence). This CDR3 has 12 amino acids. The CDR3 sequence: CASSESPGAQFF.

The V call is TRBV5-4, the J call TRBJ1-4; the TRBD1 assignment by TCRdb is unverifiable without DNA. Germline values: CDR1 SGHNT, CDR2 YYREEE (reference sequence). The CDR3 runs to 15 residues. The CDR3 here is CASSPSRGASEKLFF.

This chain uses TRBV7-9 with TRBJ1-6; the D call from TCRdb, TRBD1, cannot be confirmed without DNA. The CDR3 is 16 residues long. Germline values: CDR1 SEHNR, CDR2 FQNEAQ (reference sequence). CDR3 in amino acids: CASSLAGGGGSSPLHF.

The CDR3 protein is CSVEDTSGANVLTF. V and J are TRBV29-1 and TRBJ2-6. The CDR3 is made up of 14 amino acids. Germline V lookup: CDR1 SQVTM, CDR2 ANQGSEA.

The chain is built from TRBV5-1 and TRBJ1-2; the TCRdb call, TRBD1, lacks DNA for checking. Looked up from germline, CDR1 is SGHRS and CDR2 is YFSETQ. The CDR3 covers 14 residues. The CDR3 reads CASSEWDSAYGYTF.

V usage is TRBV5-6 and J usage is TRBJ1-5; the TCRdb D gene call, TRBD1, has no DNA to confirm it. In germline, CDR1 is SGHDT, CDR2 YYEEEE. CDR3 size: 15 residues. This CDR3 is CASSKGQGFIQPQHF.

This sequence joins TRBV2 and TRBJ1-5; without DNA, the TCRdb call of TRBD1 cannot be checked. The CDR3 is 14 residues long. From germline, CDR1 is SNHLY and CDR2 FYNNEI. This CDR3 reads CASSGDSSNQPQHF.

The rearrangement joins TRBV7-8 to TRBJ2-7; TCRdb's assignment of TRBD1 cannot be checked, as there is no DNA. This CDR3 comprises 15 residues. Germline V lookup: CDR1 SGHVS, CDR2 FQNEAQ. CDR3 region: CASSSGPEGGYEQYF.

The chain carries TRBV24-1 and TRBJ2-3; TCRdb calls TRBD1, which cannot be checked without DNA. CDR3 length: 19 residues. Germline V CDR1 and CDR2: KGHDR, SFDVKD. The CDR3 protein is CATSDGRPISGGSTDTQYF.

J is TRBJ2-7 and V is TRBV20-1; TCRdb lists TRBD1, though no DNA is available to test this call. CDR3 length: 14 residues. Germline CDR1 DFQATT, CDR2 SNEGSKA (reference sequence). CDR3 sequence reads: CSAISGTGAYEQYF.

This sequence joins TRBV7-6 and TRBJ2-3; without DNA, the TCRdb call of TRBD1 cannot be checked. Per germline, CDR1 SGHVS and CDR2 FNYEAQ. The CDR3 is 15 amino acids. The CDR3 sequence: CASSPGQGDTDTQYF.

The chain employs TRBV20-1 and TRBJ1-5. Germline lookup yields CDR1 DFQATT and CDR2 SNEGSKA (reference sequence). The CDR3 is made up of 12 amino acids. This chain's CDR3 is CSARGVNQPQHF.

CDR3 amino acids: CASSISATWVEQYF. The genes are TRBV19 and TRBJ2-7. This CDR3 contains 14 residues. Looked up from germline, CDR1 is LNHDA and CDR2 is SQIVND (reference sequence).

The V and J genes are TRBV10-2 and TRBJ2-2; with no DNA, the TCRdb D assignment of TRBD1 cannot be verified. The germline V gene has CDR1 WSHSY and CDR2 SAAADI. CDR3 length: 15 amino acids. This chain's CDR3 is CASSESGRGTGELFF.

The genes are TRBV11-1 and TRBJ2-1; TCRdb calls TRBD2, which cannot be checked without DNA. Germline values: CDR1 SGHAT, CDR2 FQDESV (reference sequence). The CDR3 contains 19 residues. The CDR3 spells CASSSHVGYMAGEDNEQFF.

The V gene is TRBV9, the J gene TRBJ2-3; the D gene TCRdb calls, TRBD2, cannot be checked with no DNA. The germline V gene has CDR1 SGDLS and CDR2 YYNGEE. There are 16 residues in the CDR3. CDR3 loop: CASSVEAGASTDTQYF.

The CDR3 loop is CASSQGYGVNEQFF. The chain recombines TRBV3-1 with TRBJ2-1. CDR1 and CDR2 (germline): LGHDT, YNNKEL (reference sequence). The length of the CDR3 is 14 residues.

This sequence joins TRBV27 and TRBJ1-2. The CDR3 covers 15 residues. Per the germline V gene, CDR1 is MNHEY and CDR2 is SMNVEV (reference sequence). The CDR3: CASSLTQRYGYGYTF.

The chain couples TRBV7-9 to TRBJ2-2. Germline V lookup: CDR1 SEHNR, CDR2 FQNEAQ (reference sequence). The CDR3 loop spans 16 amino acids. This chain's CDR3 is CASSLGTGLSTGELFF.

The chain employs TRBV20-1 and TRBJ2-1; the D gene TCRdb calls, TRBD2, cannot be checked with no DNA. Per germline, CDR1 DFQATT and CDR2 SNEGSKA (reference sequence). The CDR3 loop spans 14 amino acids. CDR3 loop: CSAPMAGGYNEQFF.

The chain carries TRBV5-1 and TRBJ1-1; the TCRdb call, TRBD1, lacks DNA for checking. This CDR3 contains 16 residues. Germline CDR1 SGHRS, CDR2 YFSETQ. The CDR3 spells CASSLYSAGANTEAFF.